These 16 T cell receptor beta chains came from one sample sequenced in a study of identical twins. TCRdb ran MiXCR on the 5' RACE reads and lists one entry per CDR3 protein. The sample carries roughly 1,500,000 distinct CDR3 sequences, 32% recorded once. Sequencing was carried out using cord blood. Every receptor here comes from a newborn girl in good health.

The sample holds many counts of this clonotype. The CDR3 is CSAETGSGGKLFF. The DNA for the CDR3 is TGCAGCGCCGAAACAGGGAGCGGTGGAAAACTGTTTTTT. V is TRBV29-1 and J is TRBJ1-4; D is perhaps TRBD1 (6 bases). The CDR3 has 13 amino acids. With 7 bases removed from V and 10 bases from J, the gap between germline ends came to 19 bases. The germline gives CDR1 SQVTM, CDR2 ANQGSEA.

This rearrangement joins TRBV7-2 to TRBJ2-5; 13 nucleotides line up with TRBD2. Germline V gene data show CDR1 as SGHTA and CDR2 as FQGNSA. This CDR3 spans 20 amino acids. Unmatched junction bases numbered 12, after V lost 1 base and J lost 1 base. CDR3 sequence: CASSLGPRTSGGRGQETQYF. The DNA of the CDR3 is TGTGCCAGCAGCTTAGGTCCACGGACTAGCGGGGGCCGGGGCCAAGAGACCCAGTACTTC.

The V gene is TRBV4-1, the J gene TRBJ2-1; 7 nucleotides agree with TRBD1. The CDR3 consists of 15 residues. Trimming took 1 base from V and 2 from J; bases not matched to a gene: 2. CDR1 MGHRA and CDR2 YSYEKL come from the germline V gene. CDR3 DNA: TGCGCCAGCAGCCAAGTCGGGACAGCCTACAATGAGCAGTTCTTC. Amino acids: CASSQVGTAYNEQFF.

The chain is built from TRBV28 and TRBJ1-4; D remains unclear. The CDR3 length is 15 residues. In germline, CDR1 is MDHEN, CDR2 SYDVKM. V was shortened by 5 bases and J by 7 bases, with 17 bases between the two germline ends. The CDR3 loop reads CASSVGPTRLEKLFF. For the CDR3, the DNA is TGTGCCAGCAGTGTCGGGCCGACACGCCTTGAAAAACTGTTTTTT.

This clonotype was observed a few times. The chain links TRBV20-1 to TRBJ2-7, with D tentatively TRBD1 or TRBD2 (6 bases each). Germline values: CDR1 DFQATT, CDR2 SNEGSKA (reference sequence). This CDR3 has 14 amino acids. V was shortened by 2 bases and J by 2 bases, with 13 bases between the two germline ends. This CDR3 reads CSARKNGGPYEQYF. CDR3 coding DNA: TGCAGTGCTAGAAAAAACGGGGGCCCCTACGAGCAGTACTTC.

The V gene is TRBV7-9, the J gene TRBJ2-7; the match to TRBD2 covers 15 bases. Germline CDR1 is SEHNR and CDR2 is FQNEAQ (reference sequence). The CDR3 is made up of 16 amino acids. V trimming: 3 bases; J trimming: 6 bases; junction bases outside the gene matches: 6. This chain's CDR3 is CASSLGLAGGSFEQYF. The CDR3 nucleotides are TGTGCCAGCAGCTTGGGACTAGCGGGAGGATCTTTCGAGCAGTACTTC.

This clonotype was seen more than once but under ten times. This chain connects TRBV13 to TRBJ1-4; TRBD1 matches at 7 bases. With V trimmed by 1 base and J by 2 bases, 4 bases remained unmatched. Germline V gene lookup returns CDR1 PRHDT and CDR2 FYEKMQ (reference sequence). The CDR3 runs 16 residues. DNA for the CDR3: TGTGCCAGCAGCTTAGCCCTGACAGGGACTAATGAAAAACTGTTTTTT. Translating it yields CASSLALTGTNEKLFF.

This clonotype has more than one count but fewer than ten. The chain joins TRBV29-1 to TRBJ2-7, with 8 bases that match TRBD1. The germline CDR1 and CDR2 sequences are SQVTM and ANQGSEA. There are 15 residues in the CDR3. V gave up 5 bases and J gave up 7 bases; unmatched junction bases: 16. DNA of the CDR3: TGCAGCGTTAGGGGACAGGTTCTTACCTACAATGAGCAGTACTTC. As protein: CSVRGQVLTYNEQYF.

This clonotype has only a few counts. This sequence joins TRBV5-1 and TRBJ1-1; the D gene is possibly TRBD1 (5 bases). V was trimmed by 5 bases and J by 5 bases, leaving 16 bases between them. The CDR3 covers 14 residues. The germline V gene has CDR1 SGHRS and CDR2 YFSETQ. The DNA for the CDR3 is TGCGCCAGCAGGACAGTCTGGACGGGAACTGAAGCTTTCTTT. Protein sequence: CASRTVWTGTEAFF.

This clonotype was observed a handful of times. The chain links TRBV29-1 to TRBJ2-5, with TRBD1 matching over 8 bases. V trimming: 7 bases; J trimming: 11 bases; junction bases outside the gene matches: 9. Germline V lookup: CDR1 SQVTM, CDR2 ANQGSEA. The CDR3 runs to 11 residues. CDR3: CSATGGSEQYF. Here the CDR3 DNA reads TGCAGCGCAACAGGGGGTAGTGAGCAGTACTTC.

This clonotype was seen only a few times. The gene calls are TRBV28 and TRBJ1-5; D is undetermined. The germline CDR1 and CDR2 sequences are MDHEN and SYDVKM. Trimming took off 1 base at V and 3 bases at J, with 7 bases between the two ends. The CDR3 covers 14 residues. CDR3 protein: CASSLLMDNQPQHF. The CDR3 DNA follows: TGTGCCAGCAGTTTATTGATGGACAATCAGCCCCAGCATTTT.

This chain links TRBV28 with TRBJ2-1, with D hard to call. Trimming shortened V by 3 bases and J by 7 bases, and 10 bases separated the two germline ends. The CDR3 is 13 residues long. CDR1 and CDR2 (germline): MDHEN, SYDVKM. As DNA, the CDR3 is TGTGCCAGCAGTTTTTGGGGAAAGAATGAGCAGTTCTTC. Translated: CASSFWGKNEQFF.

This clonotype was found a few times. This chain links TRBV6-1 with TRBJ1-2; 7 nucleotides match TRBD1. Trimming removed 4 bases from V and 0 bases from J; junction bases left unmatched: 11. This CDR3 region has 17 residues. Germline loops: CDR1 MNHNS, CDR2 SASEGT. The CDR3 loop reads CASSGSGTVSANYGYTF. The CDR3 nucleotides are TGTGCCAGCAGTGGGTCGGGGACAGTTTCCGCTAACTATGGCTACACCTTC.

V and J are TRBV6-1 and TRBJ2-1, with D tentatively TRBD1 (5 bases). The CDR3 runs to 12 residues. Trimming cost V 3 bases and J 11 bases, with 11 bases left between them. Germline lookup yields CDR1 MNHNS and CDR2 SASEGT. The CDR3 loop reads CASSEGPPKQFF. As DNA, the CDR3 is TGTGCCAGCAGTGAGGGGCCCCCAAAGCAGTTCTTC.

This clonotype was seen more than once but under ten times. The chain employs TRBV10-3 and TRBJ1-1; maybe TRBD1 (6 bases). This CDR3 comprises 13 residues. The germline V gene has CDR1 ENHRY and CDR2 SYGVKD. V lost 4 bases and J lost 5, with 11 bases in between. In DNA, the CDR3 is TGTGCCATCAGTGGGCAGGGGCGGACTGAAGCTTTCTTT. This codes for CAISGQGRTEAFF.

This clonotype was detected only a few times. The chain is built from TRBV12-3 or TRBV12-4 and TRBJ2-1; maybe TRBD2 (6 bases). TRBJ2-7 matches the DNA end more closely, so the J call is doubtful. The CDR3 is made up of 15 amino acids. The CDR3 loop is CASSAGTRSYNEQYF. The CDR3 DNA reads as TGTGCCAGCAGTGCCGGGACTCGCTCCTACAATGAGCAGTACTTC.